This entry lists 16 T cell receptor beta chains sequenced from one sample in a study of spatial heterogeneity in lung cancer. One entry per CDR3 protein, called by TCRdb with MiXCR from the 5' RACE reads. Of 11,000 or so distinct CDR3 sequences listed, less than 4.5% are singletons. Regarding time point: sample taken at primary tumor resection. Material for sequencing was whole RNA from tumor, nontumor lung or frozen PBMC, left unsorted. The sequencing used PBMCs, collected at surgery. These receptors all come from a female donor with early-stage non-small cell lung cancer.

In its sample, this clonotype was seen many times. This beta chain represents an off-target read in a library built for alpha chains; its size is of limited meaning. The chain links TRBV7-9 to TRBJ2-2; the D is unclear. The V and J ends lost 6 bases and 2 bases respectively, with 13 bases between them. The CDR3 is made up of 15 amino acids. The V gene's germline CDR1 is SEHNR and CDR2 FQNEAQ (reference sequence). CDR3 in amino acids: CASSPSQLNTGELFF. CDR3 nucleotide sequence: TGTGCCAGCAGTCCCTCCCAGCTAAACACCGGGGAGCTGTTTTTT.

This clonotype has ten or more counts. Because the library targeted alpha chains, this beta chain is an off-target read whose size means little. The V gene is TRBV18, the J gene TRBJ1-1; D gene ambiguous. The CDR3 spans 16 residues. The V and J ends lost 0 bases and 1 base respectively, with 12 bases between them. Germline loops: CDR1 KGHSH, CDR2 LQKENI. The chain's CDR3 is CASSPPNRATNTEAFF. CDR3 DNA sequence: TGTGCCAGCTCACCACCGAATAGGGCGACGAACACTGAAGCTTTCTTT.

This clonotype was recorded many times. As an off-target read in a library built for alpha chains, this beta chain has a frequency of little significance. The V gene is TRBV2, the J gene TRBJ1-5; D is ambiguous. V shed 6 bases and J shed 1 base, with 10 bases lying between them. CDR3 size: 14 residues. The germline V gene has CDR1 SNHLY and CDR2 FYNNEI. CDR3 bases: TGTGCCAGCAGCCCGGGTCGAAGCAATCAGCCCCAGCATTTT. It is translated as CASSPGRSNQPQHF.

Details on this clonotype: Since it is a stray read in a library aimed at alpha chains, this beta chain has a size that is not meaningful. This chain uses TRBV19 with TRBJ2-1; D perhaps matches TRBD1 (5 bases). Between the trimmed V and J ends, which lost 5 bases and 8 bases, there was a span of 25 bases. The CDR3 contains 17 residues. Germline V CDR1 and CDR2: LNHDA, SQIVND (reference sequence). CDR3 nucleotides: TGTGCCAGTAGTTTCGACAGACGTGCTCCAAATAGGGATGAGCAGTTCTTC. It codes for CASSFDRRAPNRDEQFF.

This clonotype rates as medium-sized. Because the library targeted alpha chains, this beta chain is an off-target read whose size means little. The CDR3 sequence: CATTTGRQYF. The CDR3 DNA sequence: TGTGCCACCACCACCGGGCGGCAGTATTTT. The rearrangement uses TRBV7-8 and TRBJ2-3; no clear D. V was clipped by 10 bases and J by 11 bases, with 13 bases between them. The CDR3 is 10 amino acids. The germline V gene encodes CDR1 SGHVS and CDR2 FQNEAQ.

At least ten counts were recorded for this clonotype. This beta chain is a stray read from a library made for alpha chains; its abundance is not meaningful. Here the CDR3 DNA reads TGTGCCAGTGGAGGGTGGGAGACCCAGTACTTC. Amino acid sequence: CASGGWETQYF. The V gene is TRBV19, the J gene TRBJ2-5, with a tentative D call TRBD2 (6 bases). Looked up from germline, CDR1 is LNHDA and CDR2 is SQIVND (reference sequence). CDR3 length: 11 residues. The V and J ends lost 8 bases and 5 bases respectively, with 9 bases between them.

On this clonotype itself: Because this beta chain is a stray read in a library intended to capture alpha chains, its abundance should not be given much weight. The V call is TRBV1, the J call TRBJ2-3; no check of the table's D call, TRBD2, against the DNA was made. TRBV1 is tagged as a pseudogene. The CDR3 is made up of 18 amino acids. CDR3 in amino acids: CTSSPQNGSGRSTDTQYF. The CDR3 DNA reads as TGCACCAGCAGCCCTCAGAATGGTAGCGGGAGGAGCACAGATACGCAGTATTTT.

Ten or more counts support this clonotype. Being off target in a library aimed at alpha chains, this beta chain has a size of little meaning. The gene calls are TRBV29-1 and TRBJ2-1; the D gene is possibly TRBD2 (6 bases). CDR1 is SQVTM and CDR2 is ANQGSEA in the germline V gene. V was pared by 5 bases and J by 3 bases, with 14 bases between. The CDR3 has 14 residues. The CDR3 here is CSVTLGRGYNEQFF. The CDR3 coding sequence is TGCAGCGTTACCCTTGGGCGGGGCTACAATGAGCAGTTCTTC.

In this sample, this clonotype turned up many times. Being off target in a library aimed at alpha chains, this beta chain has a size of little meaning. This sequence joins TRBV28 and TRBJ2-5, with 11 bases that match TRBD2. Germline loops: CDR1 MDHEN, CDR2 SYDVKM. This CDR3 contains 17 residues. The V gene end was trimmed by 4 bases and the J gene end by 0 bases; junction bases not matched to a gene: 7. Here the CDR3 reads CASSSRLAGQYQETQYF. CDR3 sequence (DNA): TGTGCCAGCAGTTCCCGACTAGCGGGGCAGTACCAAGAGACCCAGTACTTC.

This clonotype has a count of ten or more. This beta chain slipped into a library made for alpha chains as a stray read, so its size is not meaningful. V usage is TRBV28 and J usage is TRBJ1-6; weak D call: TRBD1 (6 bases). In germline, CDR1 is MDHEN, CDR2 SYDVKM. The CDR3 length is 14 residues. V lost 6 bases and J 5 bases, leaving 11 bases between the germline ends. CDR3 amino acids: CASRTGLDNSPLHF. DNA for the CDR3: TGTGCCAGCAGGACAGGTCTTGATAATTCACCCCTCCACTTT.

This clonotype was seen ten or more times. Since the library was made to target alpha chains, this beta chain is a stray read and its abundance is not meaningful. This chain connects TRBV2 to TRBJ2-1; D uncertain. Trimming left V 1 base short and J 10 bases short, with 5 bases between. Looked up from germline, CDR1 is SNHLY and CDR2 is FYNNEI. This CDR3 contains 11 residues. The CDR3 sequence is CASSEGVEQFF. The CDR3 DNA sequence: TGTGCCAGCAGTGAAGGGGTAGAGCAGTTCTTC.

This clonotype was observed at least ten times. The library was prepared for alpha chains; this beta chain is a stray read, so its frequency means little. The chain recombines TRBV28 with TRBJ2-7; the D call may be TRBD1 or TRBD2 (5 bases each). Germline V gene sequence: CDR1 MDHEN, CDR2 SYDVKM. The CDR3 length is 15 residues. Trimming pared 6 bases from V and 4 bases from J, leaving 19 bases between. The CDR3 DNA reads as TGTGCCAGCAGCCCTTTAGGGGAGAGTGATTACGAGCAGTACTTC. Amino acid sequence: CASSPLGESDYEQYF.

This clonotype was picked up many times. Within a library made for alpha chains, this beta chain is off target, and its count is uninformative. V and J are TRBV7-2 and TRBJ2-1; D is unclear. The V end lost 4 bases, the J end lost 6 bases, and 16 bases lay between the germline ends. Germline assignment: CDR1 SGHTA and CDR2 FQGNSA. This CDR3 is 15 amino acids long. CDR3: CASSSPVGFSNEQFF. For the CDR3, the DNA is TGTGCCAGCAGCTCTCCAGTGGGGTTCTCCAATGAGCAGTTCTTC. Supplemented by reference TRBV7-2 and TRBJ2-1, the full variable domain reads GAGVSQSPSNKVTEKGKDVELRCDPISGHTALYWYRQSLGQGLEFLIYFQGNSAPDKSGLPSDRFSAERTGGSVSTLTIQRTQQEDSAVYLCASSSPVGFSNEQFFGPGTRLTVL.

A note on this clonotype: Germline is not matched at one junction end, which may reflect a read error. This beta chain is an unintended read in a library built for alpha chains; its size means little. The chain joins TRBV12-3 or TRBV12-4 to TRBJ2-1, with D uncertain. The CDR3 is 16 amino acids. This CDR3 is CANSLGKPLGVNEQFF. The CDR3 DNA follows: TGTGCCAACAGTTTAGGGAAACCCCTTGGGGTCAATGAGCAGTTCTTC.

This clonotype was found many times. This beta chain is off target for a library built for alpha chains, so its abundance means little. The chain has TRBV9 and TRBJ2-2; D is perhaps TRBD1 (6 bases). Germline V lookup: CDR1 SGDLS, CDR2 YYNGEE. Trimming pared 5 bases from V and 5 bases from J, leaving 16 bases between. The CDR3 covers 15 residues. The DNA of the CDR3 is TGTGCCAGCAGAGGACAGTCGGGTGGGACCGGGGAGCTGTTTTTT. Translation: CASRGQSGGTGELFF.

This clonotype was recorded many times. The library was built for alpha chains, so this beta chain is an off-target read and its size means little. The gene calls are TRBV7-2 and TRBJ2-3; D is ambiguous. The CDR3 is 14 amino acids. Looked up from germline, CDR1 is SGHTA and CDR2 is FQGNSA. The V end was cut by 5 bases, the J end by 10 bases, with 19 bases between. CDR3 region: CASSNRHPHEAQYF. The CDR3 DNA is TGTGCCAGCAGCAACAGACACCCCCACGAGGCGCAGTATTTT.